Given below is one T cell receptor beta chain in context. Its cognate antigen is unknown. This specimen comes from a study of beta chain features in type 1 diabetes. CD4+ naive, central memory, regulatory and stem cell-like memory cells were sorted via CD45RO/CCR7/CD25/CD127/CD95/CD27. The V and J ends lost 2 bases and 2 bases respectively, with 9 bases between them. The CDR3 is 14 residues long. Germline lookup yields CDR1 MDHEN and CDR2 SYDVKM. Findings of the study overall: VDJ junctions in type 1 diabetes patients carried more deletions and fewer insertions. Moderate yet significant TCRB CDR3 shortening was seen in Type 1 diabetes patients in all four CD4+ subsets.

Sequenced material consisted of expressed TCRB transcripts (all of the isolated RNA was reverse transcribed). Clones were read by immunoSEQ multiplex PCR, and TCRdb kept only the in-frame ones, dropping some. This table holds 150,000 or so clones, 6.5% to 10% found once. This chain joins TRBV28 and TRBJ1-2; D is unresolved. The TCR originated in a woman between 18 and 29 years old with type 1 diabetes. The sequencing sample was made of central memory CD4+ T cells from blood. CDR3 amino acids: CASSLPEANYGYTF. CDR3 bases: TGTGCCAGCAGTTTACCCGAGGCGAACTATGGCTACACCTTC.